This T cell receptor (beta chain) came from a study of T cells in Graves' hyperthyroidism and ophthalmopathy. This clonotype was picked up many times. The investigators amplified TCR beta CDR3 regions from RNA transcripts. The study used the HTBI primer set for a first-round RT-PCR of the TCR CDR3. MiXCR, applied by TCRdb to the multiplex PCR reads, yields one record per CDR3 protein. Of around 600,000 distinct CDR3 sequences in the sample, about 45% are singletons; the top ten hold about 7.7%. Trimming shortened V by 2 bases and J by 3 bases, and 4 bases separated the two germline ends. Germline CDR1 is SGHVS and CDR2 is FQNEAQ. The CDR3 covers 12 residues.

Sequenced: peripheral blood or thyroid tissue (not recorded which). The source is an adult man with Graves' disease, either hyperthyroidism or ophthalmopathy (not recorded which). The chain combines TRBV7-8 with TRBJ1-2, with D uncertain. CDR3 protein: CASSLLDYGYTF. The CDR3 DNA follows: TGTGCCAGCAGCTTACTGGACTATGGCTACACCTTC.